The clone carrying this T cell receptor (beta chain) was picked up a small number of times. Its antigen is unknown. The V end was cut by 0 bases, the J end by 3 bases, with 24 bases between. The length of the CDR3 is 20 residues. Germline V gene lookup returns CDR1 LGHNA and CDR2 YSLEER. This entry is derived from a study of T cell responses to AZD1222 COVID-19 vaccine. Study observations and caveats: CD4 TCRs covered the whole spike, strongest at regions 160-218 and 743-854.

Assay used: immunoSEQ multiplex PCR; TCRdb lists only in-frame clones, some missing. The sample shows roughly 150,000 clones, around 91% of them seen only once. Sequencing was performed on peripheral blood, taken 28 days after the second AZD1222 dose. The clonotype was recovered from an adult who received the AZD1222 COVID-19 vaccine. The V call is TRBV4-3, the J call TRBJ2-1; TRBD1 or TRBD2 may be the D gene (5 bases each). Written as DNA, the CDR3 is TGCGCCAGCAGCCAAGAGCGGGCCGGTTGGGGGACCCCCAGCTACAATGAGCAGTTCTTC. This sequence encodes CASSQERAGWGTPSYNEQFF.